The 20 T cell receptor beta chains presented below share a single source sample, sequenced in a study of identifying expanded T cells in peripheral blood (dated 2019 in TCRdb). Library generation was performed with the immunoSEQ multiplex PCR assay. This immuneACCESS table, as held by TCRdb, lists in-frame sequences with V and J called but not all clones. Of the missing ones, under half trace to an unresolved V gene in checked studies; the others have no known cause. A total of about 90,000 clones appear in this sample, 80% to 90% of them only once. The ten largest clones take up 4.5% of the sample. Source material: blood. The receptor source for this set is a person between 18 and 75 years old in good health.

The V gene is TRBV7-2, the J gene TRBJ2-7, with TRBD1 matching 7 bases. This CDR3 contains 15 residues. Trimming cost V 2 bases and J 3 bases; bases outside gene matches: 7. Germline values: CDR1 SGHTA, CDR2 FQGNSA. The CDR3 protein is CASSLSGTAYYEQYF. The DNA for the CDR3 is TGTGCCAGCAGCTTATCCGGGACAGCCTACTACGAGCAGTACTTC.

The chain links TRBV7-2 to TRBJ2-1; D is ambiguous. V gave up 3 bases and J gave up 7 bases, with 7 bases separating them. CDR1 is SGHTA and CDR2 is FQGNSA in the germline V gene. CDR3 size: 12 residues. Written as DNA, the CDR3 is TGTGCCAGCAGCTTGCGGACGAATGAGCAGTTCTTC. Translation: CASSLRTNEQFF.

The chain couples TRBV6-5 to TRBJ2-3; 9 positions agree with TRBD2. The CDR3 is 15 amino acids. The junction had 8 bases not matched to a gene; V was cut back by 5 bases and J by 5 bases. Germline CDR1 reads MNHEY; CDR2 reads SVGAGI. DNA of the CDR3: TGTGCCAGCAGTAGGGTGCTAGCGGGGAGAGATACGCAGTATTTT. It codes for CASSRVLAGRDTQYF.

This clone was recorded only once. The chain is built from TRBV6-1 and TRBJ2-3; unclear D gene. Germline V gene sequence: CDR1 MNHNS, CDR2 SASEGT. V lost 6 bases, J lost 6 bases, and 13 bases lay in between. This CDR3 has 13 residues. The CDR3 region is CASRLTPGDTQYF. For the CDR3, the DNA is TGTGCCAGCAGATTAACTCCAGGTGATACGCAGTATTTT.

This chain connects TRBV5-6 to TRBJ1-3, with TRBD1 matching 8 bases. Germline CDR1 is SGHDT and CDR2 is YYEEEE. This CDR3 has 17 amino acids. Unmatched junction bases numbered 9, after V lost 1 base and J lost 3 bases. The CDR3 nucleotides read TGTGCCAGCAGCTTGCCCTTCCGCAGGGGGCATGGAAACACCATATATTTT. Amino acids: CASSLPFRRGHGNTIYF.

V gene TRBV9 combines with J gene TRBJ1-1, with a weak D call TRBD1 (6 bases). With 3 bases removed from V and 3 bases from J, the gap between germline ends came to 12 bases. Germline CDR1 SGDLS, CDR2 YYNGEE. This CDR3 has 14 residues. The CDR3 loop reads CASSEGDDYTEAFF. As DNA, the CDR3 is TGTGCCAGCAGCGAGGGGGACGATTACACTGAAGCTTTCTTT.

This clone was picked up a small number of times. V is TRBV18 and J is TRBJ1-1, with no clear D. The CDR3 is 15 amino acids. Deletions cut 3 bases from V and 4 bases from J, with 15 bases between. Germline-derived CDR1 and CDR2 are KGHSH and LQKENI. The CDR3 bases are TGTGCCAGCTCACCCTTAAGCGGGTTACCCACTGAAGCTTTCTTT. This sequence encodes CASSPLSGLPTEAFF.

V gene TRBV6-5 combines with J gene TRBJ1-4; no firm D call. Trimming pared 4 bases from V and 8 bases from J, leaving 5 bases between. This CDR3 is built from 11 residues. CDR1 and CDR2 (germline): MNHEY, SVGAGI. Written as DNA, the CDR3 is TGTGCCAGCAGTTCTCCAGAAAAACTGTTTTTT. Protein sequence: CASSSPEKLFF.

This sequence joins TRBV2 and TRBJ1-1, with 8 nucleotides matching TRBD1. Germline V gene lookup returns CDR1 SNHLY and CDR2 FYNNEI. The CDR3 covers 16 residues. V was pared by 8 bases and J by 2 bases, with 13 bases of the junction left unmatched. In DNA, the CDR3 is TGTGCCAGCCTCTCGTTACATGGACAGGGAAACACTGAAGCTTTCTTT. It translates to CASLSLHGQGNTEAFF.

This clone has only one observation. The J gene is TRBJ1-4, the V gene TRBV7-2; 8 positions match TRBD1. The V gene end was trimmed by 5 bases and the J gene end by 8 bases; junction bases not matched to a gene: 10. Germline V gives CDR1 SGHTA, CDR2 FQGNSA. The CDR3 consists of 15 residues. The CDR3 reads CASSQGTGGLEKLFF. For the CDR3, the DNA is TGTGCCAGCAGCCAAGGGACAGGAGGGTTAGAAAAACTGTTTTTT. Variable domain in full (rest from reference TRBV7-2 and TRBJ1-4): GAGVSQSPSNKVTEKGKDVELRCDPISGHTALYWYRQSLGQGLEFLIYFQGNSAPDKSGLPSDRFSAERTGGSVSTLTIQRTQQEDSAVYLCASSQGTGGLEKLFFGSGTQLSVL.

The CDR3 spells CASSHSGGGRYGYTF. The CDR3 region has the DNA TGTGCCAGCAGCCACTCAGGCGGGGGAAGGTATGGCTACACCTTC. The chain combines TRBV14 with TRBJ1-2; D might be TRBD1 (5 bases). This CDR3 is built from 15 residues. Germline V lookup: CDR1 SGHDN, CDR2 FVKESK. V lost 3 bases and J lost 5, with 16 bases in between.

The chain is built from TRBV6-5 and TRBJ2-7, with 9 bases identical to TRBD1. The V segment lost 6 bases and the J segment 6 bases; nucleotides outside the gene matches: 6. From germline, CDR1 is MNHEY and CDR2 SVGAGI. There are 13 residues in the CDR3. As DNA, the CDR3 is TGTGCCAGCAGCGCCGGGACAGGGTTCGAGCAGTACTTC. It is translated as CASSAGTGFEQYF.

The gene calls are TRBV19 and TRBJ1-2; D remains ambiguous. Germline V gene sequence: CDR1 LNHDA, CDR2 SQIVND (reference sequence). With 10 bases removed from V and 3 bases from J, the gap between germline ends came to 24 bases. The CDR3 runs to 16 residues. The CDR3 protein is CATPRLDGSTYYGYTF. CDR3 coding DNA: TGTGCCACCCCAAGACTGGACGGATCGACTTACTATGGCTACACCTTC.

This clone was counted only a few times. This chain links TRBV6-5 with TRBJ2-2; either TRBD1 or TRBD2 may fit D (5 bases each). With 0 bases removed from V and 4 bases from J, the gap between germline ends came to 12 bases. This CDR3 region has 16 residues. Germline CDR1 reads MNHEY; CDR2 reads SVGAGI. The CDR3 protein is CASSYSIIGGTGELFF. The CDR3 nucleotides are TGTGCCAGCAGTTACTCGATCATTGGGGGCACCGGGGAGCTGTTTTTT.

This chain joins TRBV7-2 and TRBJ1-2; no clear D gene. Per the germline V gene, CDR1 is SGHTA and CDR2 is FQGNSA. The CDR3 runs 13 residues. Trimming removed 1 base from V and 5 bases from J, with 8 bases in between. As DNA, the CDR3 is TGTGCCAGCAGCTTAGTACTATTATATGGCTACACCTTC. Its protein product is CASSLVLLYGYTF.

The chain recombines TRBV6-5 with TRBJ1-2; D unclear. V was shortened by 2 bases and J by 5 bases, with 9 bases between the two germline ends. The CDR3 sequence is 13 residues long. In germline, CDR1 is MNHEY, CDR2 SVGAGI. The DNA of the CDR3 is TGTGCCAGCAGTTACACCTCCGGGTATGGCTACACCTTC. Translated, it gives CASSYTSGYGYTF.

This clone was observed a handful of times. This chain links TRBV7-2 with TRBJ1-1, with D possibly being TRBD1 (5 bases). The V end lost 3 bases, the J end lost 4 bases, and 12 bases lay between the germline ends. Germline assignment: CDR1 SGHTA and CDR2 FQGNSA. The CDR3 has 14 residues. As DNA, the CDR3 is TGTGCCAGCAGCTTTACCACTGGGGGCACTGAAGCTTTCTTT. It specifies CASSFTTGGTEAFF. The full variable domain, in which reference TRBV7-2 and TRBJ1-1 provide the parts outside the CDR3, is GAGVSQSPSNKVTEKGKDVELRCDPISGHTALYWYRQSLGQGLEFLIYFQGNSAPDKSGLPSDRFSAERTGGSVSTLTIQRTQQEDSAVYLCASSFTTGGTEAFFGQGTRLTVV.

The chain has TRBV7-9 and TRBJ1-6, with 9 bases matching TRBD1. Losses at the gene ends were 2 bases for V and 10 bases for J; bases not matched to a gene: 6. The CDR3 spans 15 residues. The germline V gene encodes CDR1 SEHNR and CDR2 FQNEAQ (reference sequence). CDR3 in amino acids: CASSLLGQGISPLHF. CDR3 nucleotide sequence: TGTGCCAGCAGCTTACTGGGACAGGGAATCTCACCCCTCCACTTT.

This chain links TRBV30 with TRBJ1-5; D gene uncertain. The ends were cut back, 2 bases at V and 0 bases at J, with 11 bases in the middle. The CDR3 is 15 residues long. Germline V CDR1 and CDR2: GTSNPN, SVGIG (reference sequence). The CDR3, as DNA: TGTGCCTGGAGTATCGGTGGCCCTAGCAATCAGCCCCAGCATTTT. It translates to CAWSIGGPSNQPQHF.

This clone has just one count. The rearrangement uses TRBV7-2 and TRBJ1-3, with no clear D. V dropped 6 bases and J dropped 3 bases, with 12 bases sitting between them. CDR1 is SGHTA and CDR2 is FQGNSA in the germline V gene. This CDR3 spans 14 amino acids. For the CDR3, the DNA is TGTGCCAGCAGGCAGGCACTTTTTGGAAACACCATATATTTT. Translating gives CASRQALFGNTIYF.